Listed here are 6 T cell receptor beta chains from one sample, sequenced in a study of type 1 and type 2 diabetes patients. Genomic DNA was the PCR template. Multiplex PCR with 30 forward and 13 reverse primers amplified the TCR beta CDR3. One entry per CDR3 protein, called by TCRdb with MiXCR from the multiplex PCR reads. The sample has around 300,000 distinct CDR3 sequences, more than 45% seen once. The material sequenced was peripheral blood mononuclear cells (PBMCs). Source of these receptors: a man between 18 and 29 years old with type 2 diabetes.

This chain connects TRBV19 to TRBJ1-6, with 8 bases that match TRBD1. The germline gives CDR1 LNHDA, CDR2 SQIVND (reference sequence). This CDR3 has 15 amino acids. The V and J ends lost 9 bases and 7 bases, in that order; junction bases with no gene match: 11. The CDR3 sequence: CASRGQVQGNSPLHF. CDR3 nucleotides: TGTGCCAGCAGGGGACAGGTCCAAGGGAATTCACCCCTCCACTTT.

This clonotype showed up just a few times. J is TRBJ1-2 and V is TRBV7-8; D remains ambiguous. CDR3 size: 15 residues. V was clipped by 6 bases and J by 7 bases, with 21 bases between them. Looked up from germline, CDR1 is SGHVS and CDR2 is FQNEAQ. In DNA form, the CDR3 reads TGTGCCAGCAGGAACAATGAGGTGTGGAAACGTGGCTACACCTTC. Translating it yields CASRNNEVWKRGYTF. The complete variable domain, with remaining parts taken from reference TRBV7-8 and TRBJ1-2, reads GAGVSQSPRYKVAKRGQDVALRCDPISGHVSLFWYQQALGQGPEFLTYFQNEAQLDKSGLPSDRFFAERPEGSVSTLKIQRTQQEDSAVYLCASRNNEVWKRGYTFGSGTRLTVV.

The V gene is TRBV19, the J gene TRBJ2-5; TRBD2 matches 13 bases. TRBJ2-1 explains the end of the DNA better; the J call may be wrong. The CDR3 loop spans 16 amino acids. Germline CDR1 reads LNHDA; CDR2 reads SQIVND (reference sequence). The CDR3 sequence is CASRTRGLAGVGGQFF. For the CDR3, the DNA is TGTGCCAGCCGAACGCGTGGACTAGCGGGAGTGGGGGGGCAGTTCTTC.

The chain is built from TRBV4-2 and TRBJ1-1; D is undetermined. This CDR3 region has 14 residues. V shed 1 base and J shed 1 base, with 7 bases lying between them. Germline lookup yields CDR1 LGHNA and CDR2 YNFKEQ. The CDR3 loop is CASSQGLRNTEAFF. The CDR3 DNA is TGTGCCAGCAGCCAAGGACTGAGGAACACTGAAGCTTTCTTT.

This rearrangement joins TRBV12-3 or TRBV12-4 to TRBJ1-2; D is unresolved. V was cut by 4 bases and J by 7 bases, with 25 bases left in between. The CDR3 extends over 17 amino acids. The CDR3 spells CASSYSGKTAEPGGYTF. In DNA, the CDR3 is TGTGCCAGCAGTTACTCGGGAAAGACGGCGGAACCGGGTGGCTACACCTTC.

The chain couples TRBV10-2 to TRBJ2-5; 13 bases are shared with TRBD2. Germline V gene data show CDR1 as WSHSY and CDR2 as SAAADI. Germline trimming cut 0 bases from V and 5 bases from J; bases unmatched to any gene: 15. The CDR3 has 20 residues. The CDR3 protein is CASSESGGATGLAGPETQYF. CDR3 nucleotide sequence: TGCGCCAGCAGTGAGTCGGGGGGGGCAACGGGACTAGCGGGACCGGAGACCCAGTACTTC.